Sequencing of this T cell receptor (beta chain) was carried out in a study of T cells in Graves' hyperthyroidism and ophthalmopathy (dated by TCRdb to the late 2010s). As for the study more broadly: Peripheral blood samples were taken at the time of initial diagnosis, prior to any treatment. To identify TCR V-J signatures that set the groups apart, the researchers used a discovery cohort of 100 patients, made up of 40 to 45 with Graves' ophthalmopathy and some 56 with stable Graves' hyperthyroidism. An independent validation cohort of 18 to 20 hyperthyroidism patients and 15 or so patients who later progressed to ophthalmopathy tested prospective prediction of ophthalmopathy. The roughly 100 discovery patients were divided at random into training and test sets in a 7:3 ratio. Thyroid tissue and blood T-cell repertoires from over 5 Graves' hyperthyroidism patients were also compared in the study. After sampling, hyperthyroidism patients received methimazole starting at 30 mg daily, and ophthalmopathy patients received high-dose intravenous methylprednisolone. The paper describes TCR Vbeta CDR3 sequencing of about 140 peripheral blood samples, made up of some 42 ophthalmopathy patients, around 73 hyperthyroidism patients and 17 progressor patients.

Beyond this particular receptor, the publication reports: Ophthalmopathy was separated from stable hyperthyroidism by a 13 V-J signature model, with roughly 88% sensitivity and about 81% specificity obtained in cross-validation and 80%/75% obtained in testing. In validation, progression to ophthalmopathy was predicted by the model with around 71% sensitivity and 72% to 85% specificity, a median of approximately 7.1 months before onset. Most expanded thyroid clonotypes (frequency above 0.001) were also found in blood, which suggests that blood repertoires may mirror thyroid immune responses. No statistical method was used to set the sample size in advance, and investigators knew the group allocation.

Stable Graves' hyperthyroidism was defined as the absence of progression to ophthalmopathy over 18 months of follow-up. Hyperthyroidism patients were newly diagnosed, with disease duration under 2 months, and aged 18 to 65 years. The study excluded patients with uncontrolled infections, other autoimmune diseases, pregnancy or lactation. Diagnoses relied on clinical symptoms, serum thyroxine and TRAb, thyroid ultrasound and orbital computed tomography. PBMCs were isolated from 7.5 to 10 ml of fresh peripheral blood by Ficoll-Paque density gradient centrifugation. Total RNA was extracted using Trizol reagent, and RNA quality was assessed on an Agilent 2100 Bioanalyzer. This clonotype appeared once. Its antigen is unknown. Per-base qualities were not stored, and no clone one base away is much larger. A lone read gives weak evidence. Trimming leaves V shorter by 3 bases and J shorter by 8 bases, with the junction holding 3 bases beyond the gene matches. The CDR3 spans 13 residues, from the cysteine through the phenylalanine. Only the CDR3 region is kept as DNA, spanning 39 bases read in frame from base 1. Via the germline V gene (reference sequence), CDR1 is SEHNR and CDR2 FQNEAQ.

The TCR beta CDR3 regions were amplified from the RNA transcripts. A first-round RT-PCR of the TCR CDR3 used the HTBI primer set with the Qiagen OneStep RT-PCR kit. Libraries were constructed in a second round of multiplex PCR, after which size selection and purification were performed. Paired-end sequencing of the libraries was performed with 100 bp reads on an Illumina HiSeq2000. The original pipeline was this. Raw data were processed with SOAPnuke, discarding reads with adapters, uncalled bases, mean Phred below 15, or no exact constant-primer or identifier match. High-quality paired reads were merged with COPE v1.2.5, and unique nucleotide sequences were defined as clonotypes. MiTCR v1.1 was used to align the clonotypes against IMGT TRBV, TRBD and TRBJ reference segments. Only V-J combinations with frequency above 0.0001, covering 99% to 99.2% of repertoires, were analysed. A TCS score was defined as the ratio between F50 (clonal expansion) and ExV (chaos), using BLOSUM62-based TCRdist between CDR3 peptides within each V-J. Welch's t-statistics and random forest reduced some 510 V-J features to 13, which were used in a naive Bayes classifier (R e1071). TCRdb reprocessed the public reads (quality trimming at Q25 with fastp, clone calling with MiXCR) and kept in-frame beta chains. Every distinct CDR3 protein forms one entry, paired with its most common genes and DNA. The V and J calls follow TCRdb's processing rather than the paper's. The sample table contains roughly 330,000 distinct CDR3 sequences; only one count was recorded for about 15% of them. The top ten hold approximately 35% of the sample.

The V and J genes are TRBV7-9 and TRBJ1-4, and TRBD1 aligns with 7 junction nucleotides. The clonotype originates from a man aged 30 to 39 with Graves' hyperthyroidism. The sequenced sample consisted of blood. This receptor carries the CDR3 CASSFTGEEKLFF. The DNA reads TGTGCCAGCAGCTTTACAGGGGAGGAAAAACTGTTTTTT.